This is a list of T cell receptor beta chains from one sample in a study of T cell responses to AZD1222 COVID-19 vaccine. Measured with immunoSEQ multiplex PCR; TCRdb has only the in-frame clones, and not every one. The repertoire holds about 150,000 clones, about 92% seen once, with approximately 3.3% in the top ten. Sample: peripheral blood, taken 28 days after the second AZD1222 dose. All receptors come from an adult who received the AZD1222 COVID-19 vaccine. CDR3s include the opening cysteine and the closing phenylalanine or tryptophan. The D gene is left open where the match is weak. Clone size is given for some rows only: seen once, a few or many times, or a class if the clone is expanded.

CDR3 DNA | CDR3 protein | J gene | clone size | D gene | V gene
TGTGCCAGCAGCTTCCAGGGGCAAGCTAACTATGGCTACACCTTC | CASSFQGQANYGYTF | TRBJ1-2 | NA | NA | TRBV5-4
TGCGCCAGCACATCCGGGGCCGCGAAAGAGACCCAGTACTTC | CASTSGAAKETQYF | TRBJ2-5 | NA | NA | TRBV5-1
TGTGCCAGCACCCTTTGGGGAGGGGATGAAAAACTGTTTTTT | CASTLWGGDEKLFF | TRBJ1-4 | NA | NA | TRBV7-2
TGTGCCAGTAGTATAGCGTTTAGGCCTAGGAGGGAGACCCAGTACTTC | CASSIAFRPRRETQYF | TRBJ2-5 | NA | NA | TRBV19
TGTGCCAGCAGGGGACCGATAAATCAGCCCCAGCATTTT | CASRGPINQPQHF | TRBJ1-5 | once | NA | TRBV6-5
TGTGCCAGTAAGAGGGTGCAGAACACTGAAGCTTTCTTT | CASKRVQNTEAFF | TRBJ1-1 | once | NA | TRBV19
TGTGCCAGCAGTGAACGGGGGGCTACCAATCAGCCCCAGCATTTT | CASSERGATNQPQHF | TRBJ1-5 | NA | NA | TRBV6-1
TGTGCCGTCCAGGGGTTGTTGAACACTGAAGCTTTCTTT | CAVQGLLNTEAFF | TRBJ1-1 | NA | NA | TRBV7-9
TGTGCCAGTAGTCGGGGAGGGGTTGACTACGAGCAGTACTTC | CASSRGGVDYEQYF | TRBJ2-7 | NA | TRBD2 | TRBV19
TGTGCCAGCAGTGGGGCAGGGAGTTATGGCTACACCTTC | CASSGAGSYGYTF | TRBJ1-2 | NA | NA | TRBV2
TGTGCCAGTAGTATTTTGGGACAGGGGTATGGCTACACCTTC | CASSILGQGYGYTF | TRBJ1-2 | NA | TRBD1 | TRBV19
TGCACCAGCAGCCCTCCCCCCCGGGAGCGGAGCTCCTACGAGCAGTACTTC | CTSSPPPRERSSYEQYF | TRBJ2-7 | once | NA | TRBV1
TGTGCCAGCAACCTAGCGGGGTACTACAATGAGCAGTTCTTC | CASNLAGYYNEQFF | TRBJ2-1 | once | TRBD2 | TRBV7-2
TGTGCCAGCAGCCCCCACACCCCGAATGAGCAGTTCTTC | CASSPHTPNEQFF | TRBJ2-1 | NA | NA | TRBV9
TGTGCCAGCAGTGAAGAACTAGCGGGAGCGTACGAGCAGTACTTC | CASSEELAGAYEQYF | TRBJ2-7 | NA | TRBD2 | TRBV6-1
TGTGCCACCAGTGATTCGTCTAGCGGGGACTACGAGCAGTACTTC | CATSDSSSGDYEQYF | TRBJ2-7 | NA | TRBD2 | TRBV24-1
TGTGCCTGGAGTTTAGGCGCAGGGGACTATGGCTACACCTTC | CAWSLGAGDYGYTF | TRBJ1-2 | NA | NA | TRBV30
TGTGCCAGCAGCTTAGCGGGACTAGTCCAACGGCAGTTCTTC | CASSLAGLVQRQFF | TRBJ2-1 | NA | TRBD2 | TRBV7-2
TGTGCCAGTAGTTCCCCCGACAGGGTTGGAGGCTACACCTTC | CASSSPDRVGGYTF | TRBJ1-2 | NA | TRBD1 | TRBV19
TGCAGTGCAAATCAGCCCCAGCATTTT | CSANQPQHF | TRBJ1-5 | NA | NA | TRBV20-1
TGTGCCAGCAGCTTAGTCCAGGGGGCCTTCTCTGGAAACACCATATATTTT | CASSLVQGAFSGNTIYF | TRBJ1-3 | NA | TRBD1 | TRBV7-2
TGTGCCAGTAGTATTTTGGCGGGAGGTTCAGATACGCAGTATTTT | CASSILAGGSDTQYF | TRBJ2-3 | NA | TRBD2 | TRBV19
TGTGCCAGCAGCCCAATAGCGGAAGTGAACTTGTTTGTCACCGGGGAGCTGTTTTTT | CASSPIAEVNLFVTGELFF | TRBJ2-2 | NA | NA | TRBV7-9
TGCGCCAGCAGCCTGGATAGCGAGATCTACGAGCAGTACTTC | CASSLDSEIYEQYF | TRBJ2-7 | NA | NA | TRBV4-1
TGTGCCAGCGGGGCGGGAGATCTAGCTGAGCAGTTCTTC | CASGAGDLAEQFF | TRBJ2-1 | once | TRBD2 | TRBV28
TGTGCCAGCAGTACCTTTCCGGGACAGGGGGCTTCGCTTAACTATGGCTACACCTTC | CASSTFPGQGASLNYGYTF | TRBJ1-2 | NA | TRBD1 | TRBV27
TGTGCCAGCAGCGTAGATACAGGGGGCGAGCAGTACTTC | CASSVDTGGEQYF | TRBJ2-7 | NA | TRBD1 | TRBV7-2
TGCGCCAGCAGTGAGTCAGCATTCGCGGACGGCCCCTTGGAGCAGTACTTC | CASSESAFADGPLEQYF | TRBJ2-7 | NA | NA | TRBV10-1
TGTGCCAGCAGGCTAACGGGAGATAATTCACCCCTCCACTTT | CASRLTGDNSPLHF | TRBJ1-6 | NA | NA | TRBV5-4
TGTGCCACCAGCAGGAGGCGGGACACCTACGAGCAGTACTTC | CATSRRRDTYEQYF | TRBJ2-7 | NA | NA | TRBV15
TGTGCCATCAGTGTCGCCGGGGCAGGCACAGATACGCAGTATTTT | CAISVAGAGTDTQYF | TRBJ2-3 | NA | NA | TRBV10-3
TGTGCCAGCTCACCACTTTTATCGCCGGATTCACCCCTCCACTTT | CASSPLLSPDSPLHF | TRBJ1-6 | NA | NA | TRBV18
TGTGCCAGCACCGGACAGGTGGGACAGCCCCAGCATTTT | CASTGQVGQPQHF | TRBJ1-5 | few | TRBD1 | TRBV2
TGTGCCAGCACGGGACTAGTTGATAATGAGCAGTTCTTC | CASTGLVDNEQFF | TRBJ2-1 | NA | TRBD2 | TRBV7-8
TGTGCCAGCAGTGAAGGGACAGAGGACACTGAAGCTTTCTTT | CASSEGTEDTEAFF | TRBJ1-1 | NA | TRBD1 | TRBV6-4
TGCGCCAGCAGCCAAGAAGGGGGTAGCGGCCGGGGTGAGCAGTTCTTC | CASSQEGGSGRGEQFF | TRBJ2-1 | few | NA | TRBV4-1
TGTGCCAGCATTCTGGAGGTTGACTATGGCTACACCTTC | CASILEVDYGYTF | TRBJ1-2 | few | NA | TRBV2
TGTGCCAGCAGTTCAGGGGGCAACCGGGACAGCATTTATGGCTACACCTTC | CASSSGGNRDSIYGYTF | TRBJ1-2 | NA | TRBD1 | TRBV6-2/TRBV6-3
TGTGCCAGCAGTTTAAGGCGCGGAGCGGGGGTAACTAATGAAAAACTGTTTTTT | CASSLRRGAGVTNEKLFF | TRBJ1-4 | NA | NA | TRBV28
TGTGCCACCAGTGATTTGCGGCAGGGAAGAGAGACCCAGTACTTC | CATSDLRQGRETQYF | TRBJ2-5 | NA | NA | TRBV24-1
TGTGCCTGGAGCCTCCCACCGGACAGATTGAACACTGAAGCTTTCTTT | CAWSLPPDRLNTEAFF | TRBJ1-1 | NA | NA | TRBV30
TGTGCCAGCAGCTTAGAGAGGAACAATGAGCAGTTCTTC | CASSLERNNEQFF | TRBJ2-1 | NA | NA | TRBV7-9
TGTGCCAGCAGCCCAGCATCCGGGACCGCGAATGAAAAACTGTTTTTT | CASSPASGTANEKLFF | TRBJ1-4 | NA | NA | TRBV28
TGTGCCAGCAGTGAACTAGCGGGAGGGCTATACGAGCAGTACTTC | CASSELAGGLYEQYF | TRBJ2-7 | NA | TRBD2 | TRBV2
TGTGCCAGCGTACAGGAGGGTTTTAGCACTGAAGCTTTCTTT | CASVQEGFSTEAFF | TRBJ1-1 | NA | NA | TRBV3-1/TRBV3-2
TGTGCCAGCAGTTTATCTCTCCAGGGAGGGCACGAGCAGTACTTC | CASSLSLQGGHEQYF | TRBJ2-7 | once | TRBD2 | TRBV27
TGTGCCAGCAGTTTAAGGGGCGGCAATCAGCCCCAGCATTTT | CASSLRGGNQPQHF | TRBJ1-5 | NA | NA | TRBV6-5
TGTGCCAGCAGGGAGGGACAGGGGGTTAGCAATCAGCCCCAGCATTTT | CASREGQGVSNQPQHF | TRBJ1-5 | once | TRBD1 | TRBV28
TGTGCCAGCAGCTTTACGGGTGGAAACACTGAAGCTTTCTTT | CASSFTGGNTEAFF | TRBJ1-1 | NA | NA | TRBV13
TGTGCCAGCAGTGAAGCCGGGACTAGCGGGAGCTACGAGCAGTACTTC | CASSEAGTSGSYEQYF | TRBJ2-7 | NA | TRBD2 | TRBV6-1
TGTGCCAGCAGTGAAGGCGATACAGATACGCAGTATTTT | CASSEGDTDTQYF | TRBJ2-3 | NA | NA | TRBV6-4
TGTGCCAGCTCCAGGAGGGATTCACCCCTCCACTTT | CASSRRDSPLHF | TRBJ1-6 | NA | NA | TRBV21-1
TGTGCCAGCAGCGTAGACAGCCTTACTAACTATGGCTACACCTTC | CASSVDSLTNYGYTF | TRBJ1-2 | NA | NA | TRBV9